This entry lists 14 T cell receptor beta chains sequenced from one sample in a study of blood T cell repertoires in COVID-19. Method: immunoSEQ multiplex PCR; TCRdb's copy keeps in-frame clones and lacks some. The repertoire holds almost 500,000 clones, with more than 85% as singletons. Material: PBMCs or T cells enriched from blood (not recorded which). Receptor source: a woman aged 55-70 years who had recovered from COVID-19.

In DNA form, the CDR3 reads TGTGCCAGCAGCTTAGGAACCACGGGCACAGATACGCAGTATTTT. Translated: CASSLGTTGTDTQYF. The chain couples TRBV11-2 to TRBJ2-3; unclear D gene. In germline, CDR1 is SGHAT, CDR2 FQNNGV. The CDR3 length is 15 residues. Deletions cut 1 base from V and 1 base from J, with 9 bases between.

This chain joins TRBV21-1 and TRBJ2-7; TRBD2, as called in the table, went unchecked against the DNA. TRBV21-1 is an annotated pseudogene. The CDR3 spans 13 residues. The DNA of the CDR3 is TGTGCCAGCTCCTCTAGAGTACTTTACGAGCAGTACGTC. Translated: CASSSRVLYEQYV.

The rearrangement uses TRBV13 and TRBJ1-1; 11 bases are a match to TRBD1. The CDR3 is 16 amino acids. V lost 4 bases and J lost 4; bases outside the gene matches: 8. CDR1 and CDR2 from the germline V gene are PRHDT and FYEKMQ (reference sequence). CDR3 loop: CASSWRTGGTGTEAFF. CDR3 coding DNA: TGTGCCAGCAGCTGGAGGACAGGGGGCACGGGCACTGAAGCTTTCTTT.

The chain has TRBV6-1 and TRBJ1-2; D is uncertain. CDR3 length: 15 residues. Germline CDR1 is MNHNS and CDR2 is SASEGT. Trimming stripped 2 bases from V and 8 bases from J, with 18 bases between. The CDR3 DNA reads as TGTGCCAGCAGTGAAACTCTTGGGAGGGCCGGGGGCTACACCTTC. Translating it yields CASSETLGRAGGYTF.

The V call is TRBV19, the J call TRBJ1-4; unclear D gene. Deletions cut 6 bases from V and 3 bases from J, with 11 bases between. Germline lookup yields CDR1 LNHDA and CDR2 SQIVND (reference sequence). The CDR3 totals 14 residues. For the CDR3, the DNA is TGTGCCAGTAGAAGCATTGAGGCTAATGAAAAACTGTTTTTT. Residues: CASRSIEANEKLFF.

The DNA of the CDR3 is TGTGCCAGCTCATCAGGACAGGGGGACTACAATGAGCAGTTCTTC. Translation: CASSSGQGDYNEQFF. The chain combines TRBV18 with TRBJ2-1, with 10 nucleotides matching TRBD1. The CDR3 covers 15 residues. Germline V gives CDR1 KGHSH, CDR2 LQKENI. V shed 5 bases, J shed 3 bases, and the junction held 4 bases outside the gene matches. Drawing the rest from reference TRBV18 and TRBJ2-1, the complete variable domain is NAGVMQNPRHLVRRRGQEARLRCSPMKGHSHVYWYRQLPEEGLKFMVYLQKENIIDESGMPKERFSAEFPKEGPSILRIQQVVRGDSAAYFCASSSGQGDYNEQFFGPGTRLTVL.

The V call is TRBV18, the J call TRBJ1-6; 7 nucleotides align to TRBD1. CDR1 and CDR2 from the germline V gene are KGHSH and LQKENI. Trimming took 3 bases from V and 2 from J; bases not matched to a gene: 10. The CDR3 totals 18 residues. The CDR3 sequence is CASSPDRAPGAYNSPLHF. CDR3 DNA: TGTGCCAGCTCACCTGACAGGGCTCCAGGAGCCTATAATTCACCCCTCCACTTT.

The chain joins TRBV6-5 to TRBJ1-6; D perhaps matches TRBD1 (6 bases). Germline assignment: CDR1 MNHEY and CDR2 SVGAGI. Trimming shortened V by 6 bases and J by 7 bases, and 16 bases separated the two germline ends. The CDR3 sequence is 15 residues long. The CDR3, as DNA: TGTGCCAGCAGCCACGGGAGGGGGAGGAATTCACCCCTCCACTTT. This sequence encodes CASSHGRGRNSPLHF.

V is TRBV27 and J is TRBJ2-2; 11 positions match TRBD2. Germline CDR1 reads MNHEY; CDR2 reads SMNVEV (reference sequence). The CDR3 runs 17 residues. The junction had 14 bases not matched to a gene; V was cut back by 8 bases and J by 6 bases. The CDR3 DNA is TGTGCCAGCTCGGGACTAGCGGTCCCCAGGCGAGCCGGGGAGCTGTTTTTT. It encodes CASSGLAVPRRAGELFF.

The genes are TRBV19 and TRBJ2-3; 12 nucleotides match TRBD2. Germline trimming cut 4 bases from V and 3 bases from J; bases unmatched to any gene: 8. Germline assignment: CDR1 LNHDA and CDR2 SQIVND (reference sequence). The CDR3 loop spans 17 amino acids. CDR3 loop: CASSKRLAGGRTDTQYF. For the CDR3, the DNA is TGTGCCAGTAGTAAGCGCCTAGCGGGGGGGCGTACAGATACGCAGTATTTT.

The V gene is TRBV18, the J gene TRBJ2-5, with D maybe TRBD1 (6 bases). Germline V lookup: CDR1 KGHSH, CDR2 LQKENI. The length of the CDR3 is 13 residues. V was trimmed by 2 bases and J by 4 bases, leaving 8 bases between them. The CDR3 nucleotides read TGTGCCAGCTCACCAGGACAGATAGAGACCCAGTACTTC. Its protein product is CASSPGQIETQYF.

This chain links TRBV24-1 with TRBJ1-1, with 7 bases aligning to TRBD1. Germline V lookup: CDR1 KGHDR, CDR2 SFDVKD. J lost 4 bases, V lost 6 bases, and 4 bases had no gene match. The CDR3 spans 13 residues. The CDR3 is CATSPNRGTEAFF. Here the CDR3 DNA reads TGTGCCACCAGTCCAAACAGGGGCACTGAAGCTTTCTTT.

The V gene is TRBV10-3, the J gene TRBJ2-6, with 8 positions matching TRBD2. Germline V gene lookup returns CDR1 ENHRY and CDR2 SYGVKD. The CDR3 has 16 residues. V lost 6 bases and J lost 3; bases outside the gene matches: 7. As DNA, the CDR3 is TGTGCCATCAGACCCGGGGGGGACCTTGGGGCCAACGTCCTGACTTTC. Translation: CAIRPGGDLGANVLTF.

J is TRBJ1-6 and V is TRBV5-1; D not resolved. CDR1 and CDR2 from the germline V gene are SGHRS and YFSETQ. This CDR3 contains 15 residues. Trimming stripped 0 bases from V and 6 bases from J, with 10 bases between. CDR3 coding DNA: TGCGCCAGCAGCTTGGAGGGAGGGCCTAATTCACCCCTCCACTTT. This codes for CASSLEGGPNSPLHF. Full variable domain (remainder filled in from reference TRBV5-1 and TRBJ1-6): KAGVTQTPRYLIKTRGQQVTLSCSPISGHRSVSWYQQTPGQGLQFLFEYFSETQRNKGNFPGRFSGRQFSNSRSEMNVSTLELGDSALYLCASSLEGGPNSPLHFGNGTRLTVT.